Presented here are 25 T cell receptor beta chains from one specimen sequenced in a study of blood T cell repertoires in COVID-19. The method was immunoSEQ multiplex PCR; TCRdb's version includes in-frame clones alone and lacks a portion of them. The sample records fewer than 250,000 clones, roughly 90% being singletons. What was sequenced was peripheral blood. All receptors come from a woman aged 55 to 70 with acute or convalescent COVID-19.

V is TRBV19 and J is TRBJ1-5, with 7 bases identical to TRBD1. J was trimmed by 6 bases and V by 8 bases; bases with no gene match: 10. The CDR3 consists of 14 residues. Germline loops: CDR1 LNHDA, CDR2 SQIVND (reference sequence). The CDR3 DNA sequence: TGTGCCAGTGCGGACAGGACGATCGGTCAGCCCCAGCATTTT. Its protein is CASADRTIGQPQHF.

This clone appeared once. This CDR3 is CASRRTSGVQETQYF. The CDR3 region has the DNA TGTGCCAGCAGGAGGACTAGCGGGGTACAAGAGACCCAGTACTTC. The chain combines TRBV27 with TRBJ2-5; 12 nucleotides line up with TRBD2. V trimming: 6 bases; J trimming: 2 bases; junction bases outside the gene matches: 4. Germline V CDR1 and CDR2: MNHEY, SMNVEV (reference sequence). The CDR3 runs to 15 residues.

The CDR3 DNA is TGTGCCAGCAGTTACCTCGGACAGGACAATCAGCCCCAGCATTTT. The encoded protein is CASSYLGQDNQPQHF. V gene TRBV6-6 combines with J gene TRBJ1-5; 7 nucleotides agree with TRBD1. Germline loops: CDR1 MNHNY, CDR2 SVGAGI (reference sequence). V lost 2 bases and J lost 3; bases outside the gene matches: 4. The CDR3 loop spans 15 amino acids.

CDR3 residues: CASSLSGELFF. The CDR3 DNA reads TGTGCCAGCAGCCTCAGTGGGGAGCTGTTTTTT. V and J are TRBV5-4 and TRBJ2-2, with D hard to call. Germline V gene sequence: CDR1 SGHNT, CDR2 YYREEE (reference sequence). The CDR3 runs 11 residues. V was pared by 4 bases and J by 8 bases, with 6 bases between.

V and J are TRBV18 and TRBJ1-4; D might be TRBD1 (6 bases). The CDR3 extends over 15 amino acids. Trimming left V 2 bases short and J 5 bases short, with 12 bases between. Germline CDR1 reads KGHSH; CDR2 reads LQKENI. The CDR3 protein is CASSPAAGVNEKLFF. CDR3 DNA sequence: TGTGCCAGCTCACCAGCGGCAGGGGTAAATGAAAAACTGTTTTTT.

The genes are TRBV5-1 and TRBJ2-3; 7 positions match TRBD2. Germline values: CDR1 SGHRS, CDR2 YFSETQ. J was trimmed by 1 base and V by 6 bases; bases with no gene match: 8. The CDR3 has 15 residues. CDR3 nucleotides: TGCGCCAGCACCGCATACACTAGCGGCACAGATACGCAGTATTTT. This codes for CASTAYTSGTDTQYF.

The V call is TRBV6-5, the J call TRBJ2-5; TRBD1 agrees at 12 bases. This CDR3 contains 16 residues. Trimming cost V 2 bases and J 5 bases; bases outside gene matches: 6. In germline, CDR1 is MNHEY, CDR2 SVGAGI. The CDR3 sequence is CASSYLGQGAWETQYF. Here the CDR3 DNA reads TGTGCCAGCAGTTACCTGGGACAGGGGGCTTGGGAGACCCAGTACTTC.

This chain uses TRBV7-2 with TRBJ2-7; TRBD2 matches 7 bases. The CDR3 has 14 amino acids. V was pared by 7 bases and J by 2 bases, with 8 bases of the junction left unmatched. CDR1 is SGHTA and CDR2 is FQGNSA in the germline V gene. CDR3 sequence: CASTSGGRAYEQYF. Written as DNA, the CDR3 is TGTGCCAGCACCTCCGGGGGGAGGGCCTACGAGCAGTACTTC.

The chain recombines TRBV2 with TRBJ1-5; D is undetermined. The germline V gene has CDR1 SNHLY and CDR2 FYNNEI. This CDR3 has 13 amino acids. Trimming removed 6 bases from V and 1 base from J, with 7 bases in between. CDR3 DNA sequence: TGTGCCAGCAGCGGGGAGAGCAATCAGCCCCAGCATTTT. Amino acids: CASSGESNQPQHF.

The chain couples TRBV4-2 to TRBJ2-1; D is undetermined. Germline CDR1 and CDR2: LGHNA and YNFKEQ. The CDR3 is 17 amino acids. Trimming removed 1 base from V and 7 bases from J, with 20 bases in between. The CDR3 DNA follows: TGTGCCAGCAGCCAAGCGAGAGGCGATGTTGAGGCGAATGAGCAGTTCTTC. As protein: CASSQARGDVEANEQFF.

V and J are TRBV7-2 and TRBJ1-2; 10 nucleotides agree with TRBD1. V gave up 5 bases and J gave up 7 bases; unmatched junction bases: 7. The CDR3 sequence is 14 residues long. Germline CDR1 is SGHTA and CDR2 is FQGNSA. CDR3 bases: TGTGCCAGCAGCCAGGGACAGGGGACCCCTGGCTACACCTTC. Amino acid sequence: CASSQGQGTPGYTF.

This clone was detected only once. The chain couples TRBV19 to TRBJ2-2, with 10 positions matching TRBD1. This CDR3 is 18 amino acids long. V trimming: 5 bases; J trimming: 5 bases; junction bases outside the gene matches: 14. Germline V gene lookup returns CDR1 LNHDA and CDR2 SQIVND (reference sequence). Written as DNA, the CDR3 is TGTGCCAGTAGTTTCTGGACAGGGGGTTCGAGGGGGACCGGGGAGCTGTTTTTT. It specifies CASSFWTGGSRGTGELFF.

The count of this clone is one. The J gene is TRBJ2-2, the V gene TRBV7-9; 7 bases align to TRBD2. J was trimmed by 1 base and V by 3 bases; bases with no gene match: 11. Germline CDR1 is SEHNR and CDR2 is FQNEAQ (reference sequence). The CDR3 has 18 amino acids. The CDR3 protein is CASSFGGSGAWNTGELFF. CDR3 nucleotide sequence: TGTGCCAGCAGCTTTGGCGGGAGCGGCGCATGGAACACCGGGGAGCTGTTTTTT. The variable domain in full, completed from reference TRBV7-9 and TRBJ2-2, reads DTGVSQNPRHKITKRGQNVTFRCDPISEHNRLYWYRQTLGQGPEFLTYFQNEAQLEKSRLLSDRFSAERPKGSFSTLEIQRTEQGDSAMYLCASSFGGSGAWNTGELFFGEGSRLTVL.

The chain uses TRBV7-2 and TRBJ2-7, with 13 bases identical to TRBD2. The CDR3 is made up of 15 amino acids. The trim removed 3 bases at V and 7 bases at J, leaving 6 bases unmatched. The V gene's germline CDR1 is SGHTA and CDR2 FQGNSA. The CDR3 protein is CASSFQGLAGDEQYF. DNA for the CDR3: TGTGCCAGCAGCTTCCAAGGACTAGCGGGGGATGAGCAGTACTTC. The whole variable domain, filled in from reference TRBV7-2 and TRBJ2-7, reads GAGVSQSPSNKVTEKGKDVELRCDPISGHTALYWYRQSLGQGLEFLIYFQGNSAPDKSGLPSDRFSAERTGGSVSTLTIQRTQQEDSAVYLCASSFQGLAGDEQYFGPGTRLTVT.

The V gene is TRBV15, the J gene TRBJ2-2; D gene uncertain. Between the trimmed V and J ends, which lost 5 bases and 4 bases, there was a span of 5 bases. The germline CDR1 and CDR2 sequences are LNHNV and YYDKDF (reference sequence). The CDR3 totals 12 residues. The CDR3 loop is CATSGSTGELFF. The CDR3 coding sequence is TGTGCCACCAGCGGTAGCACCGGGGAGCTGTTTTTT.

The chain joins TRBV3-1 (or the pseudogene TRBV3-2) to TRBJ1-2, with 9 bases aligning to TRBD1. J lost 5 bases, V lost 5 bases, and 3 bases had no gene match. This CDR3 contains 13 residues. Per germline, CDR1 LGHDT and CDR2 YNNKEL (reference sequence). This CDR3 is CASSDRGTYGYTF. The CDR3 DNA sequence: TGTGCCAGCAGCGACAGGGGGACATATGGCTACACCTTC.

The chain is built from TRBV3-1 (or the pseudogene TRBV3-2) and TRBJ1-2; tentatively, D is TRBD1 (5 bases). V gave up 3 bases and J gave up 4 bases, with 9 bases separating them. The CDR3 is 13 amino acids. Per the germline V gene, CDR1 is LGHDT and CDR2 is YNNKEL (reference sequence). Here the CDR3 reads CASSQEQVYGYTF. In DNA form, the CDR3 reads TGTGCCAGCAGCCAGGAACAGGTCTATGGCTACACCTTC.

The genes are TRBV6-6 and TRBJ1-2; 8 bases align to TRBD1. V dropped 6 bases and J dropped 4; count of bases not matched to a gene: 4. This CDR3 spans 13 amino acids. CDR1 and CDR2 (germline): MNHNY, SVGAGI (reference sequence). DNA of the CDR3: TGTGCCAGCAGCCTGGGACAGGCCTATGGCTACACCTTC. Encoded protein: CASSLGQAYGYTF.

The chain combines TRBV11-2 with TRBJ2-3, with TRBD1 matching over 12 bases. V trimming: 5 bases; J trimming: 6 bases; junction bases outside the gene matches: 6. This CDR3 spans 15 amino acids. CDR1 is SGHAT and CDR2 is FQNNGV in the germline V gene. CDR3 DNA: TGTGCCAGCAGCCCCGGGACAGGGGGCAGGGATACGCAGTATTTT. Protein product: CASSPGTGGRDTQYF.

This chain connects TRBV10-2 to TRBJ1-3, with D perhaps TRBD1 (6 bases). Germline-derived CDR1 and CDR2 are WSHSY and SAAADI. V lost 3 bases, J lost 4 bases, and 13 bases lay in between. The CDR3 runs to 15 residues. CDR3: CASSDTGKRGNTIYF. The CDR3 DNA is TGCGCCAGCAGTGACACAGGGAAGAGAGGAAACACCATATATTTT.

The chain joins TRBV12-3 or TRBV12-4 to TRBJ2-7, with TRBD2 matching over 10 bases. The CDR3 loop spans 12 amino acids. J gave up 12 bases and V 6 bases, and 8 bases lay outside the gene matches. This chain's CDR3 is CASSTAGGGSYF. CDR3 nucleotide sequence: TGTGCCAGCAGCACAGCGGGGGGGGGTTCGTACTTC.

V usage is TRBV27 and J usage is TRBJ2-5; 11 bases line up with TRBD1. After removal of 4 bases from V and 0 bases from J, the junction contained 4 bases not matched to a gene. The CDR3 loop spans 16 amino acids. The germline V gene has CDR1 MNHEY and CDR2 SMNVEV (reference sequence). The CDR3 DNA follows: TGTGCCAGCAGTTCCGGACAGGGGGCGTACCAAGAGACCCAGTACTTC. This gives the protein CASSSGQGAYQETQYF.

This clone occurred many times. The V call is TRBV25-1, the J call TRBJ2-7; TRBD1 is a possible D gene (6 bases). Germline CDR1 is MGHDK and CDR2 is SYGVNS. Deletions cut 3 bases from V and 5 bases from J, with 17 bases between. The CDR3 has 15 residues. The DNA of the CDR3 is TGTGCCAGCAGTGATCTCCGAGACAGGAAAGACGAGCAGTACTTC. It specifies CASSDLRDRKDEQYF.

This rearrangement joins TRBV30 to TRBJ1-5; 7 bases map to TRBD1. Germline V CDR1 and CDR2: GTSNPN, SVGIG (reference sequence). Germline trimming cut 5 bases from V and 5 bases from J; bases unmatched to any gene: 6. The CDR3 spans 13 residues. The CDR3 bases are TGTGCCTGGTCCCAGGGGGTTGATCAGCCCCAGCATTTT. Translating gives CAWSQGVDQPQHF.

This clone was detected only a few times. The CDR3: CASSLGQNTEAFF. The CDR3 coding sequence is TGTGCCAGCAGCTTAGGACAGAACACTGAAGCTTTCTTT. The rearrangement uses TRBV7-8 and TRBJ1-1, with D unclear. Trimming removed 1 base at V and 1 base at J, with 4 bases between. The length of the CDR3 is 13 residues. CDR1 is SGHVS, CDR2 FQNEAQ, per germline.